Listed below are T cell receptor beta chains from one sample, sequenced in a study of shared clonotypes between healthy human individuals. Libraries were prepared by immunoSEQ multiplex PCR; TCRdb keeps only in-frame clonotypes and omits some of them. The sample has 2 million to 2.5 million clones; roughly 93% are singletons. What was sequenced was naive CD4+ T cells from PBMCs. The receptors derive from a man younger than 35 in good health. Some clones in this sample may be carry-over from other donors' samples. CDR3s include the opening cysteine and the closing phenylalanine or tryptophan. D genes are given only for firm matches. Some rows have no size entry. The others give once, few or many, or a class for an expanded clone.

len,abundance,d_gene,j_gene,v_gene,CDR3aa,CDR3nt
12,-,-,TRBJ2-5,TRBV2,CASRDLEETQYF,TGTGCCAGCAGGGATCTTGAAGAGACCCAGTACTTC
14,-,TRBD2,TRBJ2-7,TRBV27,CASSGTSGAYEQYF,TGTGCCAGCAGCGGGACTAGCGGAGCCTACGAGCAGTACTTC
17,-,TRBD1,TRBJ2-6,TRBV27,CASSLGGQVVGANVLTF,TGTGCCAGCAGTTTAGGTGGACAGGTCGTTGGGGCCAACGTCCTGACTTTC
14,few,-,TRBJ1-5,TRBV6-1,CASSERGRNQPQHF,TGTGCCAGCAGTGAAAGGGGGAGGAATCAGCCCCAGCATTTT
15,-,TRBD1,TRBJ2-5,TRBV14,CASSQVTGGYGTQYF,TGTGCCAGCAGCCAAGTGACAGGGGGCTATGGGACCCAGTACTTC
13,-,TRBD2,TRBJ2-7,TRBV18,CASSPPGGGEQYF,TGTGCCAGCTCACCACCGGGCGGGGGCGAGCAGTACTTC
16,-,-,TRBJ2-3,TRBV7-9,CASSLVQAGGADTQYF,TGTGCCAGCAGCTTAGTGCAGGCGGGCGGCGCAGATACGCAGTATTTT
13,-,-,TRBJ2-7,TRBV7-2,CASSLALGYEQYF,TGTGCCAGCAGCTTAGCGTTGGGCTACGAGCAGTACTTC
14,-,-,TRBJ1-3,TRBV18,CASSLTPIGNTIYF,TGTGCCAGCTCGCTTACTCCTATAGGAAACACCATATATTTT
14,-,-,TRBJ2-3,TRBV5-1,CASRQGTSTDTQYF,TGCGCCAGCAGGCAAGGGACAAGCACAGATACGCAGTATTTT
14,-,TRBD1,TRBJ1-1,TRBV11-3,CASSQTGENTEAFF,TGTGCCAGCAGCCAAACAGGGGAGAACACTGAAGCTTTCTTT
14,-,TRBD1,TRBJ2-7,TRBV5-1,CASSADRVPYEQYF,TGCGCCAGCAGCGCGGACAGGGTGCCCTACGAGCAGTACTTC
14,-,TRBD2,TRBJ2-3,TRBV29-1,CSAPGGGDTDTQYF,TGCAGCGCCCCGGGGGGAGGGGACACAGATACGCAGTATTTT
15,-,-,TRBJ2-6,TRBV28,CASIDGRSGANVLTF,TGTGCCAGCATCGATGGCAGGTCTGGGGCCAACGTCCTGACTTTC
16,-,-,TRBJ1-5,TRBV7-9,CASSLDGRGENQPQHF,TGTGCCAGCAGCTTAGACGGCAGGGGCGAAAATCAGCCCCAGCATTTT
14,-,-,TRBJ2-7,TRBV19,CASSILGSRSEQYF,TGTGCCAGTAGTATTTTAGGTTCGCGCAGCGAGCAGTACTTC
14,-,-,TRBJ2-7,TRBV7-9,CASSLRVSSYEQYF,TGTGCCAGCAGCTTACGCGTAAGTTCCTACGAGCAGTACTTC
14,-,-,TRBJ2-2,TRBV7-9,CASSLARGSGELFF,TGTGCCAGCAGCTTAGCTCGGGGGTCCGGGGAGCTGTTTTTT
16,-,-,TRBJ1-4,TRBV5-4,CASSLARGRNNEKLFF,TGTGCCAGCAGCTTGGCCCGGGGGCGCAACAATGAAAAACTGTTTTTT
13,-,-,TRBJ1-4,TRBV5-4,CASSLLPGEKLFF,TGTGCCAGCAGCTTACTTCCAGGGGAAAAACTGTTTTTT
15,-,-,TRBJ1-1,TRBV27,CASVSRGRVKTEAFF,TGTGCCAGCGTTTCCCGGGGGCGCGTAAAAACTGAAGCTTTCTTT
15,-,TRBD2,TRBJ2-7,TRBV6-5,CASSLGGTSVYEQYF,TGTGCCAGCAGCCTCGGGGGGACTAGCGTGTACGAGCAGTACTTC
14,-,-,TRBJ1-1,TRBV7-3,CASSLRAMNTEAFF,TGTGCCAGCAGCCTCCGAGCTATGAACACTGAAGCTTTCTTT
18,once,TRBD2,TRBJ2-2,TRBV11-1,CASSFSSGKLVSAGELFF,TGTGCCAGCAGCTTTAGTAGCGGGAAACTTGTATCGGCGGGGGAGCTGTTTTTT
15,-,TRBD1,TRBJ1-1,TRBV5-1,CASSLGTGANTEAFF,TGCGCCAGCAGCTTGGGTACAGGGGCGAACACTGAAGCTTTCTTT
17,-,TRBD1,TRBJ1-2,TRBV5-6,CASSLGQGKESNYGYTF,TGTGCCAGCAGCTTGGGACAGGGGAAAGAGTCAAACTATGGCTACACCTTC
16,once,TRBD2,TRBJ2-1,TRBV5-1,CASSPRGLAGYNDQFF,TGCGCCAGCAGCCCTAGAGGACTAGCGGGATACAATGATCAGTTCTTC
14,-,-,TRBJ2-2,TRBV19,CGTSPLADTGELFF,TGTGGAACGTCCCCCCTCGCGGACACCGGGGAGCTGTTTTTT
15,-,-,TRBJ1-3,TRBV27,CASSLSGPSGNTIYF,TGTGCCAGCAGTTTATCGGGCCCCTCTGGAAACACCATATATTTT
15,-,-,TRBJ1-4,TRBV7-2,CASSLGGIRNEKLFF,TGTGCCAGCAGCTTAGGGGGAATACGTAATGAAAAACTGTTTTTT
14,-,-,TRBJ2-2,TRBV7-2,CASNRQPNTGELFF,TGTGCCAGCAACCGCCAACCGAACACCGGGGAGCTGTTTTTT
14,once,TRBD1,TRBJ1-3,TRBV13,CASNYQGAGNTIYF,TGTGCCAGCAATTACCAGGGGGCTGGAAACACCATATATTTT
15,-,TRBD2,TRBJ2-1,TRBV9,CASSVQGTSGNEQFF,TGTGCCAGCAGCGTACAAGGGACTAGCGGCAATGAGCAGTTCTTC
14,-,-,TRBJ2-3,TRBV5-1,CASSLEEYTDTQYF,TGCGCCAGCAGCTTAGAGGAATACACAGATACGCAGTATTTT
16,-,-,TRBJ2-2,TRBV2,CASSLRAPANTGELFF,TGTGCCAGCAGCTTAAGGGCCCCTGCGAACACCGGGGAGCTGTTTTTT
16,-,-,TRBJ2-4,TRBV11-2,CASNTIGTSAKNIQYF,TGTGCCAGCAACACAATCGGGACTTCAGCCAAAAACATTCAGTACTTC
14,-,-,TRBJ2-5,TRBV28,CASSLAAPGETQYF,TGTGCCAGCAGTTTAGCGGCCCCGGGGGAGACCCAGTACTTC
15,-,-,TRBJ1-1,TRBV28,CASSGRENHFTEAFF,TGTGCCAGCTCGGGAAGGGAGAACCATTTTACTGAAGCTTTCTTT
15,-,-,TRBJ1-5,TRBV7-2,CASSQGRLDGQPQHF,TGTGCCAGCAGCCAGGGGCGGCTGGACGGTCAGCCCCAGCATTTT
16,once,-,TRBJ1-1,TRBV5-1,CASSLAAGGRNTEAFF,TGCGCCAGCAGCTTGGCCGCGGGAGGGAGGAACACTGAAGCTTTCTTT
16,-,-,TRBJ1-3,TRBV28,CASSLSGASSGNTIYF,TGTGCCAGCAGTTTATCAGGGGCCAGCTCTGGAAACACCATATATTTT
14,-,-,TRBJ2-7,TRBV6-6,CASSPRGALDEQYF,TGTGCCAGCAGCCCACGGGGGGCCTTGGACGAGCAGTACTTC
15,-,-,TRBJ2-7,TRBV5-4,CASSADGWGLYEQYF,TGTGCCAGCAGCGCCGACGGCTGGGGCCTCTACGAGCAGTACTTC
15,-,-,TRBJ2-7,TRBV4-2,CASSQDSTGSYEQYF,TGTGCCAGCAGCCAAGATTCAACAGGGAGCTACGAGCAGTACTTC
16,-,-,TRBJ2-1,TRBV11-2,CASTWGSSSSYNEQFF,TGTGCCAGCACCTGGGGCAGCTCCAGCTCCTACAATGAGCAGTTCTTC
15,-,-,TRBJ1-1,TRBV19,CASSIYAGRGTEAFF,TGTGCCAGTAGTATATATGCAGGGAGGGGGACTGAAGCTTTCTTT
20,-,-,TRBJ2-3,TRBV29-1,CSVDRIGRYSAAPEGDTQYF,TGCAGCGTTGATCGAATAGGGCGATATTCGGCGGCCCCGGAAGGAGATACGCAGTATTTT
16,-,TRBD1,TRBJ1-1,TRBV6-5,CASSYRRPGGDTEAFF,TGTGCCAGCAGTTACCGGAGACCAGGGGGAGACACTGAAGCTTTCTTT
13,-,TRBD1,TRBJ1-3,TRBV6-1,CASSGQGGNTIYF,TGTGCCAGCAGTGGACAGGGAGGAAACACCATATATTTT
15,-,-,TRBJ1-2,TRBV7-7,CASSALQQPGYGYTF,TGTGCCAGCAGCGCCCTACAGCAACCGGGCTATGGCTACACCTTC
16,-,-,TRBJ1-1,TRBV19,CASSNRRGSSGTEAFF,TGTGCCAGTAGTAATCGCAGGGGTAGCAGCGGCACTGAAGCTTTCTTT